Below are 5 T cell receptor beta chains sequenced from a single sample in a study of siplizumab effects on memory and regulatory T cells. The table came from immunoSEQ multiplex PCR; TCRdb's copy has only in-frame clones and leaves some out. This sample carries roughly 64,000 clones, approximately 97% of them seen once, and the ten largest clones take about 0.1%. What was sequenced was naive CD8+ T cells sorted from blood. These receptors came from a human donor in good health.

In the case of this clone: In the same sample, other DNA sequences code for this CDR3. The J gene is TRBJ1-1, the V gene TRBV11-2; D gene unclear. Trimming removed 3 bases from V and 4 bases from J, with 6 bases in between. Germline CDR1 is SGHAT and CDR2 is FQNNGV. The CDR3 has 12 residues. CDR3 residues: CASSFGSTEAFF. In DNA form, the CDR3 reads TGTGCCAGCAGCTTCGGAAGCACTGAAGCTTTCTTT.

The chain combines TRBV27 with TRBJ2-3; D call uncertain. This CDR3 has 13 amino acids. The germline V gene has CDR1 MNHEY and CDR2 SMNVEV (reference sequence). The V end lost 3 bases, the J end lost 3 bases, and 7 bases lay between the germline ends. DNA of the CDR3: TGTGCCAGCAGTTTTTTTAGAACAGATACGCAGTATTTT. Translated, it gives CASSFFRTDTQYF.

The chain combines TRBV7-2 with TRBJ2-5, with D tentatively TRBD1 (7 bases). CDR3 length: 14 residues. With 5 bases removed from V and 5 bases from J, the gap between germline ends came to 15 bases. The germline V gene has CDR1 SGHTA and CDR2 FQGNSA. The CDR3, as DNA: TGTGCCAGCAGCCCCAGGGGGGCAGGGGAGACCCAGTACTTC. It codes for CASSPRGAGETQYF.

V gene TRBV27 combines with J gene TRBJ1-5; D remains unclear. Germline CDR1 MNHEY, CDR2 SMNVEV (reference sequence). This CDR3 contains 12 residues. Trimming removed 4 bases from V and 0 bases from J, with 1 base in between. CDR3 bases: TGTGCCAGCAGTTATAGCAATCAGCCCCAGCATTTT. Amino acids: CASSYSNQPQHF.

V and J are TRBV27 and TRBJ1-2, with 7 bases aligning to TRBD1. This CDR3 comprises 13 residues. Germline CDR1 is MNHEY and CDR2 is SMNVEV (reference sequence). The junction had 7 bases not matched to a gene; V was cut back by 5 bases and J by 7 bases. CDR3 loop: CASSLGTEAGYTF. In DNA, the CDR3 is TGTGCCAGCAGTCTTGGGACAGAGGCTGGCTACACCTTC.